This T cell receptor (beta chain) was sequenced during a study of blood T cell repertoires in COVID-19 (dated by TCRdb to the early 2020s). Background for the entire study: The collaborator samples originated in the United States, Italy and Spain and spanned the acute and convalescent phases of COVID-19. The prospective study material was composed of cDNA or gDNA derived from T cells, B-cell-depleted T cells, or PBMCs. Subjects who had been exposed to COVID-19, were actively infected with it, or had recovered from it provided the deeply sampled blood TCRbeta repertoires that made up the dataset. A freely available public database, intended as a resource for researchers studying the immune response to SARS-CoV-2, is where the repertoires were released. The samples were drawn from the first 160 participants of the ongoing ImmuneRACE study and from roughly 1,300 subjects provided by 6 global collaborators. Sample metadata almost always included a de-identified subject ID, COVID-19 status, age in years and sex. Where available, HLA class I and class II types were taken from metadata supplied by the sample provider and were not determined by assay-based typing. Summary of the overall study and its limitations: The amount of clinical and demographic metadata varied by source and participant and was provided uncurated.

This clone has a single count. Its antigen is not yet known. Base qualities were left out, and no much larger clone turns up one base away. Whole blood was collected in K2EDTA tubes by collaborating institutions according to the institutions' own protocols. Collaborator samples were shipped for TCRbeta analysis as frozen whole blood, isolated PBMCs, or DNA extracted from either sample type. CDR1 and CDR2, looked up from the germline V gene, are KGHDR and SFDVKD. V loses 2 bases of germline sequence and J loses 6 bases, and the interval between the two ends is 15 bases. The CDR3 spans 15 residues, from the cysteine through the phenylalanine. Only the CDR3 part of the read is kept: 45 bases, read in frame from the first base. TCRbeta CDR3 regions were amplified from genomic DNA using the immunoSEQ Assay, a bias-controlled multiplex PCR. The authors' analysis ran thus. Nucleated cell counts per sample were estimated from amplification of reference gene primers within the assay. Sequence reads were collapsed and filtered to measure the absolute abundance of every unique TCRbeta CDR3 rearrangement. For each sample, productive Simpson clonality was calculated as the square root of Simpson's diversity index across productive rearrangements. The source is immuneACCESS, and TCRdb retained only in-frame sequences with V and J called. Part of the clones is not carried over; for the studies checked, unresolved V genes explain less than half of this, and the remainder is unexplained. V and J calls and clone size are copied from that table; D and trimming were computed from the DNA. The sample table holds roughly 230,000 clones, of which around 83% were seen once. More than 6.5% of the sample is taken by the ten largest.

The source material was peripheral blood. This clonotype was sampled from a man aged 35 to 55 with active or convalescent COVID-19. This sequence uses TRBV24-1 and TRBJ1-1; TRBD1 could be the D gene, as 6 bases match. In nucleotides, the sequence is TGTGCCACCAGTGATTCACAGGGCTCGTGGGCTGAAGCTTTCTTT. Translated, this gives CATSDSQGSWAEAFF.